This T cell receptor beta chain was identified during a study of T cell responses to AZD1222 COVID-19 vaccine. Data came from immunoSEQ multiplex PCR; TCRdb stores just in-frame clones and leaves some out. Among roughly 150,000 clones, 92% were seen once, and the ten largest hold around 3.5%. The germline gives CDR1 MNHEY, CDR2 SVGAGI. The CDR3 totals 14 residues. Trimming removed 2 bases from V and 7 bases from J, with 12 bases in between. The starting material was peripheral blood, obtained 28 days after the second AZD1222 dose. This receptor was taken from an adult who received the AZD1222 COVID-19 vaccine. This sequence joins TRBV6-5 and TRBJ1-5, with D tentatively TRBD1 (6 bases). CDR3 loop: CASSYGGQGQPQHF. DNA of the CDR3: TGTGCCAGCAGTTACGGAGGGCAGGGGCAGCCCCAGCATTTT.